The rows below give T cell receptor beta chains drawn from one sample of a study of T-cell reconstitution after alpha-beta-depleted transplantation in children. TCRdb processed the PCR reads anew with MiXCR; each CDR3 protein has one entry. This table has about 500,000 distinct CDR3 sequences, 11% appearing once. Sequencing was performed on PBMCs, mostly from graft donor cells, taken 180 days after TCRalphabeta/CD19-depleted stem cell transplant. The source of these receptors is a female patient aged 2-9 years who had a stem cell transplant for aplastic anemia, so the T cells may come from the graft donor. CDR3s include the opening cysteine and the closing phenylalanine or tryptophan. Fields, in order: J gene, V gene, clone size, D gene, CDR3 DNA, CDR3 protein. D genes are given only for firm matches. Clone size appears in some rows only: once, few, many, or a class for an expanded clone.

TRBJ2-5,TRBV20-1,NA,NA,TGCAGTGCTAGTAACGGGAAAGAGACCCAGTACTTC,CSASNGKETQYF
TRBJ2-5,TRBV15,NA,NA,TGTGCCACCAGCAGAGAGAGGTACGGGGAGACCCAGTACTTC,CATSRERYGETQYF
TRBJ2-7,TRBV20-1,NA,TRBD2,TGCAGTGCCCCACGGACTAGCGCATACGAGCAGTACTTC,CSAPRTSAYEQYF
TRBJ2-1,TRBV28,few,TRBD2,TGTGCCAGCAGGGGGTTGGGGACTAGCGGGACTTACAATGAGCAGTTCTTC,CASRGLGTSGTYNEQFF
TRBJ2-3,TRBV7-2,NA,TRBD2,TGTGCCAGCAGCCAGCGGGAGAGAGGCACAGATACGCAGTATTTT,CASSQRERGTDTQYF
TRBJ2-5,TRBV14,few,TRBD1,TGTGCCAGCAGCCAAGCCAAAACCGGGACAGAGTACTTC,CASSQAKTGTEYF
TRBJ1-2,TRBV27,few,TRBD1,TGTGCCAGCAGTTTTTCCGGGACAGGGGGCTTCTATGGCTACACCTTC,CASSFSGTGGFYGYTF
TRBJ2-7,TRBV7-9,many,NA,TGTGCCAGCAGCTTAGAAGGACGGATCTCCTACGAGCAGTACTTC,CASSLEGRISYEQYF
TRBJ2-1,TRBV7-2,many,NA,TGTGCCAGCAGCTTCGGGAGAGACAATGAGCAGTTCTTC,CASSFGRDNEQFF
TRBJ1-6,TRBV30,NA,NA,TGTGCCTGGAGTCTCGAAGGGGGGGGCTCACCCCTCCACTTT,CAWSLEGGGSPLHF
TRBJ1-2,TRBV5-1,many,TRBD1,TGCGCCAGCAGCCCAGAGGGACAGGGAAGGGGCTACACCTTC,CASSPEGQGRGYTF
TRBJ2-1,TRBV28,few,NA,TGTGCCAGCCTCCCCGTGCGGGATAGGTCCTACAATGAGCAGTTCTTC,CASLPVRDRSYNEQFF
TRBJ1-5,TRBV7-2,NA,NA,TGTGCCAGCAGTTCCCGGGCCTACAATCAGCCCCAGCATTTT,CASSSRAYNQPQHF
TRBJ2-1,TRBV7-9,few,NA,TGTGCCAGCAGCGCAGGTGGATGGCACAATGAGCAGTTCTTC,CASSAGGWHNEQFF
TRBJ2-1,TRBV5-1,NA,TRBD1,TGCGCCAGCAGCGTAGCCGGGACAGGGGGCTACGATGAGCAGTTCTTC,CASSVAGTGGYDEQFF
TRBJ2-2,TRBV6-5,NA,NA,TGTGCCAGCAGTTACTCGGGGAGGACCTCGAACACCGGGGAGCTGTTTTTT,CASSYSGRTSNTGELFF
TRBJ1-4,TRBV20-1,NA,NA,TGCAGTGCTAGAGCCGGGACAAGACTTAATCTTTGGGATGAAAAACTGTTTTTT,CSARAGTRLNLWDEKLFF
TRBJ2-7,TRBV4-3,NA,TRBD2,TGCGCCAGCAGCCCAATGACTAGCGGGAGCCCTAACGAGCAGTACTTC,CASSPMTSGSPNEQYF
TRBJ2-5,TRBV25-1,few,TRBD1,TGTGCCAGCAAGGAGGACAGGGGGCCTCAAGAGACCCAGTACTTC,CASKEDRGPQETQYF
TRBJ1-5,TRBV12-3/TRBV12-4,few,NA,TGTGCCAGCAGTTCCCTCGACGGATATAGCAATCAGCCCCAGCATTTT,CASSSLDGYSNQPQHF
TRBJ2-7,TRBV5-6,once,NA,TGTGCCAGCAGCCAGTTGGGTGAGCAGTACTTC,CASSQLGEQYF
TRBJ1-2,TRBV6-5,NA,NA,TGTGCCAGCAGTTTCGACAGGTCCACGTTAGGAGGCTACACCTTC,CASSFDRSTLGGYTF
TRBJ1-1,TRBV20-1,NA,TRBD1,TGCAGTGCTAGAGATCCCCAAAGGACAGGATTCACTGAAGCTTTCTTT,CSARDPQRTGFTEAFF
TRBJ2-5,TRBV7-9,NA,NA,TGTGCCAGCAATGGGGGCGGAGAGACCCAGTACTTC,CASNGGGETQYF
TRBJ2-3,TRBV19,NA,NA,TGTGCCAGTAGTATGAGGAGCTACACAGATACGCAGTATTTT,CASSMRSYTDTQYF
TRBJ2-5,TRBV7-6,few,TRBD2,TGTGCCAGCAGCTGGCACGTGGGAGGGAGCCAAGAGGCCCAGTACTTC,CASSWHVGGSQEAQYF
TRBJ1-1,TRBV18,few,NA,TGTGCCAGCTCACCACAGGGGGTGGACACTGAAGCTTTCTTT,CASSPQGVDTEAFF
TRBJ2-1,TRBV20-1,many,NA,TGCAGTGCTAGTTTCGGGGGAAGAATTAATGAGCAGTTCTTC,CSASFGGRINEQFF
TRBJ2-3,TRBV20-1,NA,NA,TGCAGTGCTAGAGATGACGGGTACACAGATACGCAGTATTTT,CSARDDGYTDTQYF
TRBJ1-4,TRBV6-1,NA,TRBD1,TGTGCCTCCGCGGGGGACAGGGGAGAACAACTGTTTTTT,CASAGDRGEQLFF
TRBJ2-5,TRBV7-2,many,NA,TGTGCCAGCATCTCCCGTGGCGTTCAAGAGACCCAGTACTTC,CASISRGVQETQYF
TRBJ2-7,TRBV20-1,few,NA,TGCAGTCTAAGGGACGGAACCTACGAGCAGTACTTC,CSLRDGTYEQYF
TRBJ1-2,TRBV20-1,NA,NA,TGCAGTGCTAGCCCCGGGACTAACTATGGCTACACCTTC,CSASPGTNYGYTF
TRBJ2-2,TRBV29-1,few,NA,TGCAGCGTTGAAGAGCCCACCGGGGAGCTGTTTTTT,CSVEEPTGELFF
TRBJ2-7,TRBV28,NA,TRBD1,TGTGCCAGCAGGTACAGGGGGCAGAGGACTACCTACGAGCAGTACTTC,CASRYRGQRTTYEQYF
TRBJ2-5,TRBV20-1,few,TRBD2,TGCAGTGCTAGAGATATGGCGGGAGCGTACCAAGAGACCCAGTACTTC,CSARDMAGAYQETQYF